The 13 T cell receptor beta chains below come from one sample, sequenced in a study of T cells in Graves' hyperthyroidism and ophthalmopathy. RNA transcripts gave rise to amplified TCR beta CDR3 regions. During a first-round RT-PCR of the TCR CDR3, the HTBI primer set was used. MiXCR was run by TCRdb on the multiplex PCR reads, yielding one entry per CDR3 protein. The sample has about 700,000 distinct CDR3 sequences; less than 45% are singletons. The specimen was peripheral blood or thyroid tissue (not recorded which). The receptor set was obtained from an adult man with Graves' disease, either hyperthyroidism or ophthalmopathy (not recorded which).

A single count supports this clonotype. The chain has TRBV19 and TRBJ2-7, with 7 positions matching TRBD1. This CDR3 contains 14 residues. Germline V gene data show CDR1 as LNHDA and CDR2 as SQIVND (reference sequence). V was pared by 5 bases and J by 3 bases, with 7 bases of the junction left unmatched. In nucleotides, the CDR3 is TGTGCCAGTAGTGCACGGGACAGAAACTACGAGCAGTACTTC. Residues: CASSARDRNYEQYF.

The V and J genes are TRBV12-3 or TRBV12-4 and TRBJ1-5; D is uncertain. Near its end, the DNA agrees better with TRBJ2-3, so the J call may be wrong. CDR3 size: 13 residues. This CDR3 is CASSTYSNQPQYF. In DNA, the CDR3 is TGTGCCAGCAGTACATACAGCAATCAGCCCCAGTATTTT.

This clonotype was picked up a small number of times. This chain links TRBV7-9 with TRBJ1-1; D remains ambiguous. Germline values: CDR1 SEHNR, CDR2 FQNEAQ (reference sequence). CDR3 length: 14 amino acids. The V gene lost 7 bases and the J gene lost 4 bases, with 16 bases spanning the gap. The CDR3 here is CASTQGRLTTEAFF. CDR3 DNA: TGTGCCAGCACCCAAGGACGCCTAACCACTGAAGCTTTCTTT.

As regards this clonotype: A much larger clone lies a single base off, so this may be a read error. The chain carries TRBV11-2 and TRBJ2-5; 12 bases fit TRBD2. V gave up 7 bases and J gave up 7 bases; unmatched junction bases: 4. Germline values: CDR1 SGHAT, CDR2 FQNNGV. This CDR3 is 13 amino acids long. This CDR3 is CASTLAGGGTQYF. The DNA of the CDR3 is TGTGCCAGCACTCTAGCGGGGGGGGGGACCCAGTACTTC. Complete variable domain (other parts from reference TRBV11-2 and TRBJ2-5): EAGVAQSPRYKIIEKRQSVAFWCNPISGHATLYWYQQILGQGPKLLIQFQNNGVVDDSQLPKDRFSAERLKGVDSTLKIQPAKLEDSAVYLCASTLAGGGTQYFGPGTRLLVL.

CDR3 coding DNA: TGTGCCAGCAGCTTAATCGTTCCCGATGGTAATTCACCCCTCCACTTT. This encodes CASSLIVPDGNSPLHF. The gene calls are TRBV7-2 and TRBJ1-6; D not resolved. The CDR3 has 16 residues. V gave up 2 bases and J gave up 6 bases, with 14 bases separating them. Germline CDR1 and CDR2: SGHTA and FQGNSA.

V is TRBV15 and J is TRBJ2-5; D is perhaps TRBD1 or TRBD2 (5 bases each). V was clipped by 0 bases and J by 3 bases, with 8 bases between them. The CDR3 is 14 residues long. CDR1 and CDR2 (germline): LNHNV, YYDKDF (reference sequence). CDR3 sequence reads: CATSRDWGKETQYF. The DNA for the CDR3 is TGTGCCACCAGCAGAGATTGGGGGAAAGAGACCCAGTACTTC.

The chain couples TRBV7-2 to TRBJ1-1; maybe TRBD1 (6 bases). Germline-derived CDR1 and CDR2 are SGHTA and FQGNSA. The V gene lost 1 base and the J gene lost 4 bases, with 10 bases spanning the gap. The CDR3 is 14 amino acids. This CDR3 is CASSLEVQGTEAFF. CDR3 coding DNA: TGTGCCAGCAGCTTAGAAGTACAGGGCACTGAAGCTTTCTTT. Looking up the rest from reference TRBV7-2 and TRBJ1-1 gives the full variable domain: GAGVSQSPSNKVTEKGKDVELRCDPISGHTALYWYRQSLGQGLEFLIYFQGNSAPDKSGLPSDRFSAERTGGSVSTLTIQRTQQEDSAVYLCASSLEVQGTEAFFGQGTRLTVV.

This clonotype was recorded once. Given a much more abundant clone one base away, this may be a read error. The chain links TRBV29-1 to TRBJ1-2; D not resolved. Per the germline V gene, CDR1 is SQVTM and CDR2 is ANQGSEA. V was clipped by 4 bases and J by 6 bases, with 18 bases between them. CDR3 length: 14 amino acids. CDR3 loop: CSVVIAGAGHGYTF. The CDR3 bases are TGCAGCGTTGTTATCGCGGGAGCGGGCCATGGCTACACCTTC.

The chain recombines TRBV6-4 with TRBJ1-1; 7 bases fit TRBD1. With V trimmed by 2 bases and J by 11 bases, 8 bases remained unmatched. The length of the CDR3 is 13 residues. The germline V gene encodes CDR1 MRHNA and CDR2 SNTAGT. This CDR3 is CASSDPGGWRAFF. The CDR3 region has the DNA TGTGCCAGCAGTGACCCAGGGGGATGGAGGGCTTTCTTT.

This clonotype was picked up many times. The rearrangement links TRBV10-3 to TRBJ2-2; tentatively, D is TRBD2 (6 bases). This CDR3 is built from 14 residues. Germline-derived CDR1 and CDR2 are ENHRY and SYGVKD. V shed 7 bases and J shed 5 bases, with 14 bases lying between them. The CDR3 loop is CAIKGNGGTGELFF. CDR3 bases: TGTGCCATCAAAGGGAATGGAGGGACCGGGGAGCTGTTTTTT.

Of note for this clonotype: Sequence at one end of the junction differs from germline and may be a read error. This chain joins TRBV7-9 and TRBJ2-7, with 8 bases aligning to TRBD2. This CDR3 comprises 16 residues. Per germline, CDR1 SEHNR and CDR2 FQNEAQ (reference sequence). The CDR3 loop is CASSQVSGRGSYEQYF. CDR3 bases: TGCGCCAGCAGCCAAGTGAGCGGGAGAGGGTCCTACGAGCAGTACTTC. Supplemented by reference TRBV7-9 and TRBJ2-7, the full variable domain reads DTGVSQNPRHKITKRGQNVTFRCDPISEHNRLYWYRQTLGQGPEFLTYFQNEAQLEKSRLLSDRFSAERPKGSFSTLEIQRTEQGDSAMYLCASSQVSGRGSYEQYFGPGTRLTVT.

This clonotype has just a few counts. The gene calls are TRBV9 and TRBJ1-6; 8 nucleotides match TRBD1. The CDR3 is 15 residues long. J lost 5 bases, V lost 0 bases, and 1 base had no gene match. Germline V CDR1 and CDR2: SGDLS, YYNGEE. The chain's CDR3 is CASSVAGQDNSPLHF. As DNA, the CDR3 is TGTGCCAGCAGCGTAGCGGGACAGGATAATTCACCCCTCCACTTT.

This sequence joins TRBV11-2 and TRBJ2-7; 7 bases match TRBD1. The CDR3 totals 12 residues. Germline-derived CDR1 and CDR2 are SGHAT and FQNNGV. With 6 bases clipped from V and 4 bases from J, the junction kept 3 bases outside the gene matches. CDR3 residues: CASSGRGYEQYF. The CDR3 coding sequence is TGTGCCAGCAGTGGCAGGGGGTACGAGCAGTACTTC.